Sequencing of this T cell receptor (beta chain) was carried out in a study of Ad26.COV2.S vaccination and SARS-CoV-2 variants. Overall study context: Ad26.COV2.S arm of COV1001 included the donor. General study results and limits: Comparable non-spike TCR breadth was observed in vaccine and placebo recipients. After vaccination, substantial breadth of spike-specific CD8+ and CD4+ responses was reported.

A word on this clone: The antigen is unknown.

Germline assignment: CDR1 LGHNA and CDR2 YSLEER. V lost 4 bases and J lost 8, with 14 bases in between. The CDR3 is 13 amino acids. The data were produced by immunoSEQ multiplex PCR, yet TCRdb's version contains in-frame clones alone and is incomplete. The sample yields 410,000 or so clones, about nine tenths seen once. As for treatment: 15 to 20 received Ad26.COV2.S at low or high dose, single or two shots; 5 received placebo; per-sample allocation not given. Collection of samples fell on day 63 after the first vaccine or placebo injection. The genes are TRBV4-3 and TRBJ1-2, with D possibly TRBD1 on 6 matching bases. The starting material was peripheral blood, obtained in a trial of Ad26.COV2.S vaccine versus placebo. The sequence was collected from a person between 18 and 60 years old who received the Ad26.COV2.S COVID-19 vaccine or a placebo. The CDR3 is CASSRGQSRGYTF. DNA for the CDR3: TGCGCCAGCAGCCGAGGACAGTCACGAGGCTACACCTTC.